The 17 T cell receptor beta chains below all came from one sample that was sequenced in a study of blood T cell repertoires in COVID-19. Clones were read by immunoSEQ multiplex PCR, and TCRdb kept only the in-frame ones, dropping some. Of about 230,000 clones listed, 65% to 90% are singletons. The sample comprised peripheral blood. The receptors here all came from a man aged 35-49 years who had recovered from COVID-19.

The chain has TRBV30 and TRBJ2-1, with 8 bases fitting TRBD2. Germline V gene sequence: CDR1 GTSNPN, CDR2 SVGIG (reference sequence). This CDR3 has 16 residues. V dropped 3 bases and J dropped 0; count of bases not matched to a gene: 7. The chain's CDR3 is CAWSGTSGSSYNEQFF. The CDR3 DNA follows: TGTGCCTGGAGCGGGACCAGCGGGAGCTCCTACAATGAGCAGTTCTTC.

This clone was observed a handful of times. The rearrangement uses TRBV24-1 and TRBJ2-1; possibly TRBD1 for D (6 bases). The length of the CDR3 is 15 residues. Looked up from germline, CDR1 is KGHDR and CDR2 is SFDVKD. V lost 2 bases and J 0 bases, leaving 7 bases between the germline ends. For the CDR3, the DNA is TGTGCCACCAGTGATTCAGGGGTCTCCTACAATGAGCAGTTCTTC. Amino acids: CATSDSGVSYNEQFF.

The chain is built from TRBV5-1 and TRBJ2-5; no firm D call. Germline V gene data show CDR1 as SGHRS and CDR2 as YFSETQ. The CDR3 sequence is 14 residues long. Trimming pared 0 bases from V and 3 bases from J, leaving 9 bases between. The CDR3 spells CASSLAAREETQYF. The CDR3 DNA is TGCGCCAGCAGCTTGGCGGCACGGGAAGAGACCCAGTACTTC.

This clone was observed a handful of times. J is TRBJ2-1 and V is TRBV28; maybe TRBD2 (5 bases). This CDR3 region has 14 residues. In germline, CDR1 is MDHEN, CDR2 SYDVKM. Trimming removed 6 bases at V and 4 bases at J, with 13 bases between. For the CDR3, the DNA is TGTGCCAGCAGAGCCCGAGGGCCTTACAATGAGCAGTTCTTC. Translated, it gives CASRARGPYNEQFF. Looking up the rest from reference TRBV28 and TRBJ2-1 gives the full variable domain: DVKVTQSSRYLVKRTGEKVFLECVQDMDHENMFWYRQDPGLGLRLIYFSYDVKMKEKGDIPEGYSVSREKKERFSLILESASTNQTSMYLCASRARGPYNEQFFGPGTRLTVL.

V and J are TRBV2 and TRBJ1-6, with D hard to call. The germline gives CDR1 SNHLY, CDR2 FYNNEI. The germline V and J ends were trimmed by 6 bases and 5 bases, with 8 bases remaining between them. The CDR3 has 13 residues. The CDR3 sequence: CASRPENNSPLHF. The DNA of the CDR3 is TGTGCCAGCAGACCCGAGAATAATTCACCCCTCCACTTT.

This clone was picked up a small number of times. V gene TRBV19 combines with J gene TRBJ1-1; 9 nucleotides align to TRBD1. CDR3 length: 13 amino acids. The germline CDR1 and CDR2 sequences are LNHDA and SQIVND (reference sequence). V lost 6 bases and J lost 11; bases outside the gene matches: 10. The CDR3 nucleotides read TGTGCCAGTAGCATACAACAGGGGGCGGTGGCTTTCTTT. Translating gives CASSIQQGAVAFF.

This sequence joins TRBV30 and TRBJ2-3; D may be TRBD1 (5 bases). The germline CDR1 and CDR2 sequences are GTSNPN and SVGIG (reference sequence). The CDR3 is 16 residues long. Trimming removed 0 bases from V and 4 bases from J, with 17 bases in between. The CDR3 DNA is TGTGCCTGGAGTGTACAGGCTATAAGGATCCCAGATACGCAGTATTTT. Protein sequence: CAWSVQAIRIPDTQYF.

CDR3 protein: CAWSAEERYGYTF. The CDR3 bases are TGTGCCTGGAGTGCCGAAGAGCGCTATGGCTACACCTTC. The chain has TRBV30 and TRBJ1-2; no reliable D call. The V end was cut by 1 base, the J end by 4 bases, with 10 bases between. CDR1 is GTSNPN, CDR2 SVGIG, per germline (reference sequence). This CDR3 comprises 13 residues.

This chain joins TRBV27 and TRBJ2-1; TRBD2 matches at 8 bases. The germline CDR1 and CDR2 sequences are MNHEY and SMNVEV (reference sequence). After removal of 10 bases from V and 7 bases from J, the junction contained 9 bases not matched to a gene. The CDR3 length is 13 residues. CDR3 sequence reads: CATVGGGWNEQFF. In DNA, the CDR3 is TGTGCCACCGTCGGGGGGGGTTGGAATGAGCAGTTCTTC.

A remark on this clone: Other DNA variants within this sample encode the same CDR3. V is TRBV5-4 and J is TRBJ2-3; perhaps TRBD2 as D (6 bases). Trimming shortened V by 0 bases and J by 1 base, and 6 bases separated the two germline ends. Germline-derived CDR1 and CDR2 are SGHNT and YYREEE (reference sequence). The CDR3 totals 14 residues. The CDR3 DNA is TGTGCCAGCAGCTTGGGGGGGGGCACAGATACGCAGTATTTT. Encoded protein: CASSLGGGTDTQYF.

The chain couples TRBV19 to TRBJ2-5; possible D gene TRBD2, 6 bases. V was cut by 3 bases and J by 6 bases, with 20 bases left in between. Germline assignment: CDR1 LNHDA and CDR2 SQIVND (reference sequence). CDR3 length: 16 residues. The CDR3 loop reads CASSIKPGRGGQTQYF. The CDR3 nucleotides are TGTGCCAGTAGTATCAAGCCAGGACGGGGAGGACAGACCCAGTACTTC.

The chain employs TRBV18 and TRBJ2-1; maybe TRBD2 (6 bases). The CDR3 runs to 17 residues. Trimming shortened V by 1 base and J by 0 bases, and 13 bases separated the two germline ends. Germline CDR1 reads KGHSH; CDR2 reads LQKENI. Here the CDR3 reads CASSPRRRGHSYNEQFF. The CDR3 DNA reads TGTGCCAGCTCACCACGAAGGCGGGGCCACTCCTACAATGAGCAGTTCTTC. The variable domain in full, with the rest retrieved from reference TRBV18 and TRBJ2-1, is NAGVMQNPRHLVRRRGQEARLRCSPMKGHSHVYWYRQLPEEGLKFMVYLQKENIIDESGMPKERFSAEFPKEGPSILRIQQVVRGDSAAYFCASSPRRRGHSYNEQFFGPGTRLTVL.

The chain combines TRBV7-8 with TRBJ1-3, with TRBD1 as a possible D gene (6 bases). V lost 5 bases, J lost 4 bases, and 21 bases lay in between. The length of the CDR3 is 17 residues. Per germline, CDR1 SGHVS and CDR2 FQNEAQ. CDR3: CASSVSVGGAGGNTIYF. In DNA form, the CDR3 reads TGTGCCAGCAGCGTCTCCGTCGGGGGGGCGGGCGGAAACACCATATATTTT.

The chain employs TRBV20-1 and TRBJ1-2; no firm D call. CDR3 length: 11 amino acids. Germline V gene sequence: CDR1 DFQATT, CDR2 SNEGSKA (reference sequence). The V end was cut by 6 bases, the J end by 4 bases, with 9 bases between. This chain's CDR3 is CSASPVYGYTF. Written as DNA, the CDR3 is TGCAGTGCCTCCCCGGTCTATGGCTACACCTTC.

This chain links TRBV6-5 with TRBJ1-4, with 8 nucleotides matching TRBD1. The CDR3 covers 14 residues. V trimming: 5 bases; J trimming: 3 bases; junction bases outside the gene matches: 2. CDR1 is MNHEY and CDR2 is SVGAGI in the germline V gene. The CDR3 reads CASSQGASNEKLFF. The CDR3 DNA follows: TGTGCCAGCAGTCAGGGGGCTTCTAATGAAAAACTGTTTTTT.

The rearrangement links TRBV10-3 to TRBJ1-5; D perhaps matches TRBD1 (6 bases). The CDR3 totals 13 residues. The germline V gene encodes CDR1 ENHRY and CDR2 SYGVKD. The CDR3 reads CATKGDAFQPQHF. The DNA of the CDR3 is TGTGCTACCAAGGGGGACGCTTTCCAGCCCCAGCATTTT.

This clone was seen more than once but under ten times. The chain uses TRBV15 and TRBJ1-2; no clear D. The germline V and J ends were trimmed by 0 bases and 4 bases, with 12 bases remaining between them. The CDR3 length is 15 residues. CDR1 and CDR2 from the germline V gene are LNHNV and YYDKDF (reference sequence). This chain's CDR3 is CATSRDLGGSYGYTF. The CDR3, as DNA: TGTGCCACCAGCAGAGATCTGGGAGGCTCCTATGGCTACACCTTC.